The 18 T cell receptor beta chains presented below share a single source sample, sequenced in a study of blood T cell repertoires in COVID-19 (TCRdb year 2020). Libraries were made using the immunoSEQ multiplex PCR assay. TCRdb carries this immuneACCESS record with in-frame sequences only. Its versions omit some clonotypes, under half of them owing to an unresolved V gene in the studies checked, with the rest unexplained. A total of hundreds of thousands of clones appear in this sample, 85% to 90% of them only once. The leading ten clones occupy less than 0.95% of the sample. Sequenced material: peripheral blood. Receptor source: a man aged 18-30 years with COVID-19, enrolled during active disease.

The chain couples TRBV5-1 to TRBJ2-1, with 10 bases aligning to TRBD2. Germline trimming cut 5 bases from V and 10 bases from J; bases unmatched to any gene: 6. This CDR3 comprises 13 residues. Germline V CDR1 and CDR2: SGHRS, YFSETQ. CDR3 amino acids: CASRGGTSAEQFF. In DNA form, the CDR3 reads TGCGCCAGCAGGGGAGGGACTAGCGCGGAGCAGTTCTTC.

The CDR3 bases are TGTGCCAGCTCACCAGGCCCAGCGGGAGGGCCACGTGGCGAGCAGTACTTC. As protein: CASSPGPAGGPRGEQYF. The rearrangement links TRBV18 to TRBJ2-7; TRBD2 agrees at 10 bases. The germline gives CDR1 KGHSH, CDR2 LQKENI. The CDR3 covers 17 residues. The junction had 13 bases not matched to a gene; V was cut back by 2 bases and J by 6 bases.

This chain uses TRBV3-1 (or the pseudogene TRBV3-2) with TRBJ2-7; 9 nucleotides align to TRBD1. Trimming removed 1 base from V and 2 bases from J; junction bases left unmatched: 12. From germline, CDR1 is LGHDT and CDR2 YNNKEL (reference sequence). This CDR3 spans 18 amino acids. In nucleotides, the CDR3 is TGTGCCAGCAGCCAAGCTATCGGGACAGGGCTTCTCACCTACGAGCAGTACTTC. Amino acids: CASSQAIGTGLLTYEQYF.

The genes are TRBV3-1 (or the pseudogene TRBV3-2) and TRBJ2-2, with a possible D match to TRBD2 (7 bases). Germline CDR1 is LGHDT and CDR2 is YNNKEL (reference sequence). The CDR3 extends over 15 amino acids. V was pared by 1 base and J by 6 bases, with 12 bases between. CDR3 DNA: TGTGCCAGCAGCCAAGCCTTAGGGGGGGCCGGGGAGCTGTTTTTT. Translating gives CASSQALGGAGELFF.

The V gene is TRBV6-5, the J gene TRBJ1-2; D not certain. The CDR3 totals 14 residues. Trimming took off 2 bases at V and 4 bases at J, with 11 bases between the two ends. Germline V gene lookup returns CDR1 MNHEY and CDR2 SVGAGI. The CDR3 DNA reads TGTGCCAGCAGTTACGGTGGCAGTCCCTATGGCTACACCTTC. The encoded protein is CASSYGGSPYGYTF.

The rearrangement uses TRBV11-2 and TRBJ2-7; possibly TRBD1 for D (6 bases). Germline V gene sequence: CDR1 SGHAT, CDR2 FQNNGV. The CDR3 loop spans 13 amino acids. Trimming shortened V by 5 bases and J by 0 bases, and 8 bases separated the two germline ends. CDR3 nucleotide sequence: TGTGCCAGCAGCCTGGACAGCTCCTACGAGCAGTACTTC. Translation: CASSLDSSYEQYF.

This chain links TRBV30 with TRBJ2-7; no definite D call. Deletions cut 0 bases from V and 3 bases from J, with 9 bases between. The CDR3 loop spans 13 amino acids. Germline CDR1 reads GTSNPN; CDR2 reads SVGIG (reference sequence). CDR3 sequence (DNA): TGTGCCTGGAGTGTAATCGGTTACTACGAGCAGTACTTC. This encodes CAWSVIGYYEQYF. Filled out from reference TRBV30 and TRBJ2-7, the complete variable domain reads SQTIHQWPATLVQPVGSPLSLECTVEGTSNPNLYWYRQAAGRGLQLLFYSVGIGQISSEVPQNLSASRPQDRQFILSSKKLLLSDSGFYLCAWSVIGYYEQYFGPGTRLTVT.

This clone appeared once. The V call is TRBV5-1, the J call TRBJ2-5; 8 bases line up with TRBD1. V trimming: 4 bases; J trimming: 5 bases; junction bases outside the gene matches: 4. Germline V gene data show CDR1 as SGHRS and CDR2 as YFSETQ. This CDR3 is 13 amino acids long. This CDR3 reads CASSTGGWETQYF. CDR3 DNA sequence: TGCGCCAGCAGCACAGGGGGATGGGAGACCCAGTACTTC.

This clone occurred many times. The chain couples TRBV28 to TRBJ1-4; 11 bases fit TRBD1. Germline CDR1 reads MDHEN; CDR2 reads SYDVKM. V lost 8 bases and J lost 7; bases outside the gene matches: 3. The CDR3 totals 13 residues. Here the CDR3 DNA reads TGTGCCAGCTCGGACAGGGGGCCTGAAAAACTGTTTTTT. This sequence encodes CASSDRGPEKLFF.

Comments on this clone: Other DNA sequences of this sample code for an identical CDR3. The chain uses TRBV5-1 and TRBJ2-2, with 8 bases that match TRBD2. V trimming: 0 bases; J trimming: 2 bases; junction bases outside the gene matches: 3. The CDR3 consists of 16 residues. Germline CDR1 and CDR2: SGHRS and YFSETQ. The CDR3 nucleotides are TGCGCCAGCAGCTTGGTTGCGGGGGGAAACACCGGGGAGCTGTTTTTT. Its translation: CASSLVAGGNTGELFF. The variable domain in full, completed from reference TRBV5-1 and TRBJ2-2, reads KAGVTQTPRYLIKTRGQQVTLSCSPISGHRSVSWYQQTPGQGLQFLFEYFSETQRNKGNFPGRFSGRQFSNSRSEMNVSTLELGDSALYLCASSLVAGGNTGELFFGEGSRLTVL.

J is TRBJ2-6 and V is TRBV7-9; the match to TRBD2 covers 10 bases. Germline lookup yields CDR1 SEHNR and CDR2 FQNEAQ (reference sequence). The V segment lost 5 bases and the J segment 2 bases; nucleotides outside the gene matches: 9. The CDR3 extends over 18 amino acids. In DNA, the CDR3 is TGTGCCAGCAGCCCCGGGCTAGCGGGAGTGACTGGGGCCAACGTCCTGACTTTC. Protein: CASSPGLAGVTGANVLTF.

The chain employs TRBV7-6 and TRBJ2-5, with TRBD2 matching over 14 bases. CDR1 SGHVS and CDR2 FNYEAQ come from the germline V gene. The CDR3 length is 15 residues. V lost 4 bases and J lost 5; bases outside the gene matches: 3. The CDR3 is CASSSGLAGVETQYF. The CDR3, as DNA: TGTGCCAGCAGCTCGGGACTAGCGGGAGTGGAGACCCAGTACTTC.

The rearrangement links TRBV24-1 to TRBJ2-3, with D unresolved. V dropped 8 bases and J dropped 0 bases, with 14 bases sitting between them. The CDR3 extends over 15 amino acids. CDR1 KGHDR and CDR2 SFDVKD come from the germline V gene. CDR3 coding DNA: TGTGCCACCAACGACCCTAGTACTAGCACAGATACGCAGTATTTT. Its translation is CATNDPSTSTDTQYF.

J is TRBJ1-4 and V is TRBV5-4; 8 nucleotides align to TRBD1. CDR3 length equals 13 residues. Trimming removed 4 bases from V and 8 bases from J; junction bases left unmatched: 4. Germline V gives CDR1 SGHNT, CDR2 YYREEE (reference sequence). The CDR3 DNA follows: TGTGCCAGCAGCCGGACAGGGAACGAAAAACTGTTTTTT. Amino acid sequence: CASSRTGNEKLFF.

In its sample, this clone was seen a few times. The chain carries TRBV2 and TRBJ1-4; 7 bases are a match to TRBD1. The J segment lost 4 bases and the V segment lost 6 bases, leaving 8 bases of the junction unmatched. The CDR3 is 15 amino acids. Germline V CDR1 and CDR2: SNHLY, FYNNEI. The CDR3 nucleotides are TGTGCCAGCAGCGGGCCGACAGGGCATAATGAAAAACTGTTTTTT. Its translation: CASSGPTGHNEKLFF.

The rearrangement links TRBV29-1 to TRBJ2-7; 8 nucleotides line up with TRBD1. Germline lookup yields CDR1 SQVTM and CDR2 ANQGSEA. The CDR3 spans 14 residues. The junction had 10 bases not matched to a gene; V was cut back by 7 bases and J by 2 bases. The CDR3 loop reads CSATTGGGTYEQYF. CDR3 sequence (DNA): TGCAGCGCCACCACAGGGGGTGGTACCTACGAGCAGTACTTC.

The chain is built from TRBV19 and TRBJ1-6; 7 nucleotides line up with TRBD1. Trimming cost V 0 bases and J 12 bases; bases outside gene matches: 2. Germline CDR1 LNHDA, CDR2 SQIVND (reference sequence). This CDR3 spans 13 amino acids. CDR3 DNA sequence: TGTGCCAGTAGTATAGATCAGGGGGTACCCCTCCACTTT. Its protein is CASSIDQGVPLHF.

This clone was seen only once. This rearrangement joins TRBV24-1 to TRBJ1-4; 12 bases map to TRBD1. The CDR3 consists of 17 residues. V was pared by 4 bases and J by 5 bases, with 7 bases of the junction left unmatched. In germline, CDR1 is KGHDR, CDR2 SFDVKD. The CDR3 bases are TGTGCCACCAGTGAGTCCGGGACAGGGGGCCGGAATGAAAAACTGTTTTTT. Its protein is CATSESGTGGRNEKLFF.